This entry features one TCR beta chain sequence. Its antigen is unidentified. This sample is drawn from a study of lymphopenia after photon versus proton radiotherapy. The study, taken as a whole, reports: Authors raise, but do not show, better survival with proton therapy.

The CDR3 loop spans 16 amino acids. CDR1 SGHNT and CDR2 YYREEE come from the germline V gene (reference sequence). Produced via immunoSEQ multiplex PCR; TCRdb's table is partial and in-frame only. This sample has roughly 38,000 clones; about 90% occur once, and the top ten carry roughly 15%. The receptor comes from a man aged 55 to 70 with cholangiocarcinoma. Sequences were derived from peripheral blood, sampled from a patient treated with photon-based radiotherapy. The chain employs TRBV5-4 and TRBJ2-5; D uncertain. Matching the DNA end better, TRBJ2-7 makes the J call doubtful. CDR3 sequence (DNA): TGTGCCAGCAGGCAGATTCAAGACGTCACGTCCGGCGAGCAGTACTTC. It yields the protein CASRQIQDVTSGEQYF.